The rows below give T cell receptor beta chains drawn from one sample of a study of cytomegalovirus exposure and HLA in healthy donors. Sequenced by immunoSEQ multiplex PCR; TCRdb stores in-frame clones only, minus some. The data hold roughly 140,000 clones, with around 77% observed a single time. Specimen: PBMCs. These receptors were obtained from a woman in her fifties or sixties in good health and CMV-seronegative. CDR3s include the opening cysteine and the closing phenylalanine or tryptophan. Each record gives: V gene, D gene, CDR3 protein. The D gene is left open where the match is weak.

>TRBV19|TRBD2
CASSISGLAGGNIQYF
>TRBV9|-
CASSVGGSPDTQYF
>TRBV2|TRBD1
CASGDRGKALYGYTF
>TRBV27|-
CASSSRKQSSYSNQPQHF
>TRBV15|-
CATSRAQGPYGYTF
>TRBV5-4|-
CASSLEMADYGYTF
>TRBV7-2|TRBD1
CASSSDRATAEAFF
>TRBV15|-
CATSRDPTSGTEAFF
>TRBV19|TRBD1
CASSRTGGQPQHF
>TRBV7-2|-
CASSLSGGQNQETQYF
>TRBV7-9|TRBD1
CASSLGGQGSSQPQHF
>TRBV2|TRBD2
CASSRTSGLQETQYF
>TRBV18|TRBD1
CASSVGQPSSGNTIYF
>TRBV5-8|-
CASSFGSRGGETQYF
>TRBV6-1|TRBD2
CASSLAGGRETQYF
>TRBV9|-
CASSAGGNTEAFF
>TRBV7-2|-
CASRPAGGIETQYF
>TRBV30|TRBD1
CAYDRGLVGAFF
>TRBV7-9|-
CASSLSRQVTEAFF
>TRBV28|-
CASSFGEYGYTF
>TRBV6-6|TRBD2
CASSYRGGRETQYF
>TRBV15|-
CATSRGPSVLEGGGELFF
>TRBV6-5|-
CASSPGTGNTGELFF
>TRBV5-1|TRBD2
CASSPTSGGSNTGELFF
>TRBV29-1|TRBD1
CSVEEERETGRSGYTF
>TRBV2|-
CASREQGGQPQHF
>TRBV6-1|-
CASSEFKSSYNEQFF
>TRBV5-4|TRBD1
CASSLALGTGGLEQFF
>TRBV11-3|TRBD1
CASSLVSGTGAGHRANEQYF
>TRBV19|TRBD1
CASSMSGQGGNEQFF
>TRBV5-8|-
CASSLDRGGGDEKLFF
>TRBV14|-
CASSPSVGRGNTIYF
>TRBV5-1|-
CASSLSTGLGGNTGELFF
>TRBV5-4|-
CASRKEHLGGTEAFF
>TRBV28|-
CASSLFSRNYGYTF
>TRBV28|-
CASSPTPMSRPQHF
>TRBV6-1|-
CASSEIRGAVNQPQHF
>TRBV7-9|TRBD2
CASGGGSSTDTQYF
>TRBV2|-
CASSEMVGGYEQYF
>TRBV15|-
CATSRGWQFRSEQYF
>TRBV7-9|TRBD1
CASRSSTGDTEAFF
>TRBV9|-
CASSPRGSAPDEKLFF
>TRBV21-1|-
CASSKALCRTGWNEQFF
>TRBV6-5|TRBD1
CASSSTRTGMTYEQYF
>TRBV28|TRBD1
CASSTGVYGYTF
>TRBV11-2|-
CASRGQGGSYEQYF
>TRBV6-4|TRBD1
CASTKTGSGANVLTF
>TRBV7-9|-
CASSLDGEETQYF
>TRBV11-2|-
CASSPRGLTYNEQFF
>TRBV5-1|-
CASSGGADTEAFF
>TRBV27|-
CASSLQRIGEKLFF
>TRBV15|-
CATSSILTYTEAFF
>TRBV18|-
CASSVGLTNTEAFF
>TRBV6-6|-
CASSYTITEAFF